This T cell receptor beta chain stems from a study of beta chain features in type 1 diabetes. Every isolated RNA sample was fully reverse transcribed, so sequencing captured expressed TCRB transcripts. Assay: immunoSEQ multiplex PCR; the TCRdb copy retains only in-frame clones and omits some. Among roughly 150,000 clones listed, 8.5% to 14% were seen once. CDR3 length equals 14 residues. The germline CDR1 and CDR2 sequences are SGHAT and FQNNGV. The V gene lost 2 bases and the J gene lost 3 bases, with 8 bases spanning the gap. The sequence was collected from a man between 18 and 35 years old in good health. This chain uses TRBV11-2 with TRBJ1-3; maybe TRBD1 (5 bases). Input material: central memory CD4+ T cells from blood. Written as DNA, the CDR3 is TGTGCCAGCAGCTTACAAGGGGTTGGAAACACCATATATTTT. This translates into CASSLQGVGNTIYF.